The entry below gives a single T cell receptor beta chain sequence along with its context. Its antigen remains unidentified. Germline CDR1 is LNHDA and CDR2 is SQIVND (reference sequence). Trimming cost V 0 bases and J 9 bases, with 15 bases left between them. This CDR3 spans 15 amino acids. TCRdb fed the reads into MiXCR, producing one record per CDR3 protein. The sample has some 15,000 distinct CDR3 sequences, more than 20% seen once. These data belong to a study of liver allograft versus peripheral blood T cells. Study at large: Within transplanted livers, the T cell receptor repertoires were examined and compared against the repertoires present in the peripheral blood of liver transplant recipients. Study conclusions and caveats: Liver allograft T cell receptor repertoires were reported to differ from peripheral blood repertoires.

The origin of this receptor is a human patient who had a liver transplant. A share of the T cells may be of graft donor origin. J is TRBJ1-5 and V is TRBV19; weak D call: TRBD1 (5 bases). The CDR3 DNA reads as TGTGCCAGTAGTATAGAGCAGGGAGGTCTTGGGCCCCAGCATTTT. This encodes CASSIEQGGLGPQHF.